This T cell receptor (beta chain) was found in a study of tumor and adjacent non-tumor tissue in lung cancer. Overall study: Histology: 12 adenocarcinoma, 2 squamous cell carcinoma, 1 small cell lung cancer. The patients, approximately 9 men and 5 women, were about 30 to 85 with stage I to III disease.

The template was RNA from unsorted bulk tissue. The normal lung tissue was taken more than 3 cm from the tumor edge. Points from the study as a whole: Normal lung showed higher cumulative top 100 clone frequency than tumor.

The germline gives CDR1 SNHLY, CDR2 FYNNEI. This CDR3 is 14 amino acids long. About this clonotype: Its antigen is as yet unknown. Since a much larger clone is just one base distant, this may be a read error.

Three rounds of nested PCR, following a modified ARM-PCR protocol, produced the TCRbeta library. TCRdb re-derived calls from the multiplex PCR reads in MiXCR, one entry per CDR3 protein. The sample records over 100,000 distinct CDR3 sequences, 62% being singletons. The source is a man aged 55 to 69 with non-small cell lung cancer. V is TRBV2 and J is TRBJ2-1; tentatively, D is TRBD1 (6 bases). With the DNA end fitting TRBJ2-7 better, the J assignment may be wrong. Input material: distant non-tumor lung tissue. Here the CDR3 reads CASSDRTAYNEQYF. The CDR3 coding sequence is TGTGCCAGCAGTGATCGGACAGCATACAATGAGCAGTACTTC.